Following are 29 T cell receptor beta chains from one sample sequenced in a study of regulatory T cells in long-lasting Graves disease. The time point here: newly diagnosed GD, antithyroid drugs for less than 3 months. Researchers made the TCR library from RNA that was extracted from PBMCs. Arm-PCR with iRepertoire HTBI primers amplified the CDR3 regions for these TCR beta libraries. TCRdb re-called the multiplex PCR reads through MiXCR, storing one row per CDR3 protein. The repertoire holds 250,000 to 400,000 distinct CDR3 sequences, with roughly 18% as singletons. The source was peripheral blood mononuclear cells (PBMCs), collected at new diagnosis, from a patient treated with antithyroid drugs. All receptors come from a female donor with Graves disease.

The chain employs TRBV9 and TRBJ2-1; TRBD2 might be the D (6 bases). CDR3 length: 14 amino acids. Per the germline V gene, CDR1 is SGDLS and CDR2 is YYNGEE. V was cut by 7 bases and J by 8 bases, with 19 bases left in between. The CDR3 here is CASWPGVGIDEQFF. The CDR3 DNA sequence: TGTGCCAGCTGGCCGGGGGTCGGAATCGATGAGCAGTTCTTC.

This clonotype was seen at least ten times. V is TRBV19 and J is TRBJ1-4, with TRBD1 as a possible D gene (5 bases). CDR3 size: 14 residues. V lost 3 bases and J 0 bases, leaving 5 bases between the germline ends. The germline V gene encodes CDR1 LNHDA and CDR2 SQIVND (reference sequence). The CDR3 loop reads CASSMGATNEKLFF. For the CDR3, the DNA is TGTGCCAGTAGTATGGGGGCAACTAATGAAAAACTGTTTTTT. The full variable domain, in which reference TRBV19 and TRBJ1-4 provide the parts outside the CDR3, is DGGITQSPKYLFRKEGQNVTLSCEQNLNHDAMYWYRQDPGQGLRLIYYSQIVNDFQKGDIAEGYSVSREKKESFPLTVTSAQKNPTAFYLCASSMGATNEKLFFGSGTQLSVL.

The chain has TRBV4-1 and TRBJ2-2; D may be TRBD1 (6 bases). The CDR3 covers 18 residues. Trimming removed 4 bases at V and 0 bases at J, with 18 bases between. Germline-derived CDR1 and CDR2 are MGHRA and YSYEKL. In nucleotides, the CDR3 is TGCGCCAGCAGCCCAAACCTCAGACAGGCCCCGAACACCGGGGAGCTGTTTTTT. It specifies CASSPNLRQAPNTGELFF.

V usage is TRBV5-6 and J usage is TRBJ1-5, with D perhaps TRBD1 (6 bases). Germline V gives CDR1 SGHDT, CDR2 YYEEEE. V was cut by 3 bases and J by 5 bases, with 15 bases left in between. The CDR3 loop spans 15 amino acids. The CDR3 protein is CASSSLTGGHQPQHF. The CDR3 DNA reads TGTGCCAGCAGCTCGTTGACAGGAGGACATCAGCCCCAGCATTTT.

This clonotype was seen ten or more times. This chain uses TRBV7-8 with TRBJ2-2, with 10 bases aligning to TRBD2. Germline V gene data show CDR1 as SGHVS and CDR2 as FQNEAQ. This CDR3 spans 14 amino acids. Trimming took 8 bases from V and 2 from J; bases not matched to a gene: 2. CDR3 region: CASGLAANTGELFF. The DNA of the CDR3 is TGTGCCAGCGGACTAGCGGCCAACACCGGGGAGCTGTTTTTT.

This clonotype was recorded a few times. The chain joins TRBV7-3 to TRBJ2-1, with D tentatively TRBD2 (5 bases). Germline V gives CDR1 SGHTA, CDR2 FQGTGA. The CDR3 spans 16 residues. Trimming shortened V by 0 bases and J by 0 bases, and 9 bases separated the two germline ends. The CDR3 coding sequence is TGTGCCAGCAGCTTAACCGGGGATATCTCCTACAATGAGCAGTTCTTC. This sequence encodes CASSLTGDISYNEQFF. Looking up the rest from reference TRBV7-3 and TRBJ2-1 gives the full variable domain: GAGVSQTPSNKVTEKGKYVELRCDPISGHTALYWYRQSLGQGPEFLIYFQGTGAADDSGLPNDRFFAVRPEGSVSTLKIQRTERGDSAVYLCASSLTGDISYNEQFFGPGTRLTVL.

The sample holds a few counts of this clonotype. CDR3 bases: TGCAGTGCCCCGGGGGCCGGAACCGGGGAGCTGTTTTTT. It yields the protein CSAPGAGTGELFF. The chain uses TRBV20-1 and TRBJ2-2, with D perhaps being TRBD1 or TRBD2 (6 bases each). There are 13 residues in the CDR3. The V gene's germline CDR1 is DFQATT and CDR2 SNEGSKA (reference sequence). The V end lost 6 bases, the J end lost 5 bases, and 13 bases lay between the germline ends.

This clonotype has a count of ten or more. The chain is built from TRBV24-1 and TRBJ2-5; 7 nucleotides agree with TRBD2. V lost 6 bases and J lost 2; bases outside the gene matches: 5. The CDR3 is made up of 14 amino acids. The germline gives CDR1 KGHDR, CDR2 SFDVKD. Here the CDR3 reads CATSPAGSQETQYF. The CDR3 DNA reads TGTGCCACCAGTCCAGCGGGATCGCAAGAGACCCAGTACTTC.

The genes are TRBV20-1 and TRBJ2-3; TRBD2 agrees at 10 bases. V dropped 6 bases and J dropped 4; count of bases not matched to a gene: 7. The CDR3 extends over 14 amino acids. Germline V lookup: CDR1 DFQATT, CDR2 SNEGSKA (reference sequence). Written as DNA, the CDR3 is TGCAGTGCCAGGCTAGCGGGAGTGCCAGATACGCAGTATTTT. Encoded protein: CSARLAGVPDTQYF.

This clonotype showed up just a few times. The chain uses TRBV19 and TRBJ2-5; perhaps TRBD2 as D (6 bases). The V gene lost 5 bases and the J gene lost 1 base, with 14 bases spanning the gap. This CDR3 has 15 residues. Germline values: CDR1 LNHDA, CDR2 SQIVND (reference sequence). This chain's CDR3 is CASSPGRGSQETQYF. Written as DNA, the CDR3 is TGTGCCAGTAGTCCAGGCCGGGGGTCCCAAGAGACCCAGTACTTC.

This clonotype was detected ten times or more. The chain joins TRBV12-3 or TRBV12-4 to TRBJ2-1; possible D gene TRBD1, 6 bases. V was cut by 4 bases and J by 7 bases, with 17 bases left in between. This CDR3 is built from 15 residues. CDR3 in amino acids: CASSYRAPPMNEQFF. The CDR3 DNA follows: TGTGCCAGCAGTTACAGGGCCCCCCCCATGAATGAGCAGTTCTTC.

This clonotype showed up just a few times. A read error may explain this, as a much larger clone is one base away. The chain employs TRBV12-3 or TRBV12-4 and TRBJ2-7; D is perhaps TRBD2 (5 bases). The CDR3 runs 13 residues. V was clipped by 8 bases and J by 3 bases, with 14 bases between them. The chain's CDR3 is CASGVSSSYEQYF. The CDR3, as DNA: TGTGCCAGCGGGGTCTCTAGCAGCTACGAGCAGTACTTC.

With regard to this clonotype: A clone one base away is much larger, so this may be a read error. The rearrangement links TRBV7-2 to TRBJ1-2; maybe TRBD1 (5 bases). Per the germline V gene, CDR1 is SGHTA and CDR2 is FQGNSA. The CDR3 runs to 15 residues. V dropped 7 bases and J dropped 4 bases, with 19 bases sitting between them. The CDR3 spells CASTPRLWQGYGYTF. In DNA, the CDR3 is TGTGCCAGCACCCCGAGACTTTGGCAGGGCTATGGCTACACCTTC.

The rearrangement uses TRBV6-2 or TRBV6-3 and TRBJ2-1; 12 bases line up with TRBD2. J gave up 10 bases and V 6 bases, and 13 bases lay outside the gene matches. The CDR3 spans 16 residues. CDR1 is MNHEY, CDR2 SVGEGT, per germline. Here the CDR3 DNA reads TGTGCCAGCAGCGCCACAGCTAGCGGGAGGGCCAGAGAGCAGTTCTTC. This sequence encodes CASSATASGRAREQFF.

This clonotype was counted many times. V and J are TRBV12-3 or TRBV12-4 and TRBJ2-1; D call uncertain. V lost 6 bases and J 3 bases, leaving 18 bases between the germline ends. CDR3 length: 16 amino acids. The CDR3 nucleotides are TGTGCCAGCAGCCCCGTGGGCTTTGAGTACTACAATGAGCAGTTCTTC. This encodes CASSPVGFEYYNEQFF.

This clonotype was seen ten or more times. This rearrangement joins TRBV9 to TRBJ1-2, with D possibly being TRBD1 (5 bases). The CDR3 has 17 residues. V was cut by 3 bases and J by 3 bases, with 21 bases left in between. Germline V gene data show CDR1 as SGDLS and CDR2 as YYNGEE. CDR3 DNA sequence: TGTGCCAGCAGCGATTCCGTGGCAGGGAGGCCCTACTATGGCTACACCTTC. Residues: CASSDSVAGRPYYGYTF.

This clonotype appeared a single time. The chain has TRBV11-2 and TRBJ2-2, with D hard to call. The germline V gene encodes CDR1 SGHAT and CDR2 FQNNGV. This CDR3 contains 13 residues. V was shortened by 3 bases and J by 7 bases, with 9 bases between the two germline ends. For the CDR3, the DNA is TGTGCCAGCAGCTTGACTGTAAACGGGGAGCTGTTTTTT. Translating gives CASSLTVNGELFF.

This clonotype was recorded at least ten times. The chain is built from TRBV20-1 and TRBJ1-6; TRBD1 aligns across 7 bases. V was clipped by 0 bases and J by 6 bases; unmatched bases: 2. This CDR3 contains 14 residues. Per germline, CDR1 DFQATT and CDR2 SNEGSKA (reference sequence). The CDR3 here is CSAREGTANSPLHF. The CDR3, as DNA: TGCAGTGCTAGAGAAGGGACAGCTAATTCACCCCTCCACTTT.

This clonotype was picked up many times. The rearrangement joins TRBV7-8 to TRBJ2-7; 10 nucleotides agree with TRBD2. CDR3 length: 15 amino acids. V gave up 5 bases and J gave up 2 bases; unmatched junction bases: 6. The germline gives CDR1 SGHVS, CDR2 FQNEAQ. The CDR3 is CASSLLAGGTYEQYF. CDR3 in DNA: TGTGCCAGCAGCCTATTAGCGGGAGGAACCTACGAGCAGTACTTC.

The table lists this clonotype with a count of one. This may arise from a read error, as a much more abundant clone is one base away. J is TRBJ1-5 and V is TRBV12-3 or TRBV12-4; TRBD1 agrees at 7 bases. The junction had 9 bases not matched to a gene; V was cut back by 6 bases and J by 7 bases. There are 14 residues in the CDR3. CDR3 DNA: TGTGCCAGCAGCACCACCCAGGGACAGCAGCCCCAGCATTTT. Protein product: CASSTTQGQQPQHF.

This clonotype showed up just a few times. The chain links TRBV19 to TRBJ2-3, with TRBD2 matching 11 bases. Per germline, CDR1 LNHDA and CDR2 SQIVND (reference sequence). This CDR3 has 15 residues. V was clipped by 1 base and J by 6 bases; unmatched bases: 3. The CDR3 DNA reads TGTGCCAGTAGTATAGGGGCTAGCGGGAGGGATACGCAGTATTTT. Its protein is CASSIGASGRDTQYF.

This clonotype came up many times. The V and J genes are TRBV29-1 and TRBJ1-5; D might be TRBD1 (5 bases). There are 14 residues in the CDR3. Germline lookup yields CDR1 SQVTM and CDR2 ANQGSEA. Trimming removed 0 bases from V and 4 bases from J, with 10 bases in between. The CDR3 is CSVEDRDRNQPQHF. The CDR3 DNA reads TGCAGCGTTGAAGATCGAGACAGAAATCAGCCCCAGCATTTT.

This clonotype was counted many times. The V and J genes are TRBV28 and TRBJ1-6; D not resolved. V was pared by 2 bases and J by 8 bases, with 10 bases between. Germline V lookup: CDR1 MDHEN, CDR2 SYDVKM. The CDR3 runs to 14 residues. The CDR3 DNA is TGTGCCAGCAGTTTAAGTTTCCGGGATTCACCCCTCCACTTT. Its translation: CASSLSFRDSPLHF.

This clonotype has ten or more counts. The chain carries TRBV24-1 and TRBJ1-1; D perhaps matches TRBD1 (5 bases). The V and J ends lost 3 bases and 6 bases respectively, with 10 bases between them. The CDR3 runs to 13 residues. CDR1 is KGHDR and CDR2 is SFDVKD in the germline V gene. The DNA of the CDR3 is TGTGCCACCAGTGATGGGGCAGACCCTGAAGCTTTCTTT. Residues: CATSDGADPEAFF.

This clonotype was observed many times. V gene TRBV28 combines with J gene TRBJ2-5; possible D gene TRBD2, 5 bases. The CDR3 length is 14 residues. Per the germline V gene, CDR1 is MDHEN and CDR2 is SYDVKM. Trimming stripped 5 bases from V and 7 bases from J, with 17 bases between. The CDR3 loop is CASSPNSLRGTQYF. The CDR3 DNA follows: TGTGCCAGCAGTCCCAACTCCCTCCGGGGGACCCAGTACTTC. The variable domain in full, completed from reference TRBV28 and TRBJ2-5, reads DVKVTQSSRYLVKRTGEKVFLECVQDMDHENMFWYRQDPGLGLRLIYFSYDVKMKEKGDIPEGYSVSREKKERFSLILESASTNQTSMYLCASSPNSLRGTQYFGPGTRLLVL.

This clonotype was counted ten times or more. V gene TRBV27 combines with J gene TRBJ2-1; tentative D call: TRBD1 (5 bases). Trimming took off 2 bases at V and 4 bases at J, with 15 bases between the two ends. The CDR3 loop spans 16 amino acids. Germline V gene data show CDR1 as MNHEY and CDR2 as SMNVEV (reference sequence). The CDR3 loop is CASSLTPGFPYNEQFF. For the CDR3, the DNA is TGTGCCAGCAGTTTAACCCCAGGGTTCCCTTACAATGAGCAGTTCTTC.

This clonotype was detected many times. The chain employs TRBV2 and TRBJ2-2, with D unclear. The germline V gene encodes CDR1 SNHLY and CDR2 FYNNEI. The CDR3 loop spans 13 amino acids. V was pared by 7 bases and J by 7 bases, with 13 bases between. The chain's CDR3 is CASTGGVSGELFF. The CDR3 coding sequence is TGTGCCAGCACAGGCGGTGTTAGCGGGGAGCTGTTTTTT.

This clonotype was recorded at least ten times. The chain couples TRBV11-1 to TRBJ2-6, with D possibly being TRBD1 (6 bases). Trimming took 5 bases from V and 2 from J, leaving 10 bases between them. This CDR3 region has 15 residues. Germline V gene lookup returns CDR1 SGHAT and CDR2 FQDESV (reference sequence). The CDR3 is CASSPGTTGANVLTF. DNA for the CDR3: TGTGCCAGCAGCCCCGGGACAACTGGGGCCAACGTCCTGACTTTC.

A few counts support this clonotype. The chain has TRBV4-1 and TRBJ2-5; D possibly matches TRBD1 or TRBD2 (6 bases each). V shed 1 base and J shed 4 bases, with 13 bases lying between them. There are 15 residues in the CDR3. CDR1 and CDR2 (germline): MGHRA, YSYEKL. CDR3 DNA: TGCGCCAGCAGCCAAGTCATAGAGGGGGGAGAGACCCAGTACTTC. It codes for CASSQVIEGGETQYF.